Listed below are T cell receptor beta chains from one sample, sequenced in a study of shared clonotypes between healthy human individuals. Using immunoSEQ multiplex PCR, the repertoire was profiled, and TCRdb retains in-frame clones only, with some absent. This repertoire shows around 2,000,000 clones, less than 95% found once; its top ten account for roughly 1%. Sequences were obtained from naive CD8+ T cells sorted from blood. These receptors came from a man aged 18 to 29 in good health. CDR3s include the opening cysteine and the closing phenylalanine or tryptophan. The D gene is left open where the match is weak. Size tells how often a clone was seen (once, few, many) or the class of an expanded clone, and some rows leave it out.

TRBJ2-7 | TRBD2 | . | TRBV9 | TGTGCCAGCAGCGTAGCACGGGAGGCGGGAGGGGGCCACGAGCAGTACTTC | CASSVAREAGGGHEQYF
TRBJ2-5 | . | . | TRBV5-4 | TGTGCCAGCAGCACCCGGGACCCAAGACCAGACCAAGAGACCCAGTACTTC | CASSTRDPRPDQETQYF
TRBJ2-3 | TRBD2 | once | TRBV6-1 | TGTGCCAGCAGTGAATCGGGGGAGGGCCTGGCAGATACGCAGTATTTT | CASSESGEGLADTQYF
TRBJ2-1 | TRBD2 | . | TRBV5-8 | TGTGCCAGCAGCCTCGAGCGACTAGCGGGAGGTTCCTACAATGAGCAGTTCTTC | CASSLERLAGGSYNEQFF
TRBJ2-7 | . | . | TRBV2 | TGTGCCAGCAGTGTGCCCAGGGAGGTAAACTACGAGCAGTACTTC | CASSVPREVNYEQYF
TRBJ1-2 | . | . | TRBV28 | TGTGCCAGCAGTTTCGGTTTAGAGGAAGGCTACACCTTC | CASSFGLEEGYTF
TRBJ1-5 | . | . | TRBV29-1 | TGCAGCGTTGAAGGGGTCCGGGCCCGCAATCAGCCCCAGCATTTT | CSVEGVRARNQPQHF
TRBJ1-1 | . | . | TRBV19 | TGTGCCAGTAGTATAAAGCACAGCTTGAACACTGAAGCTTTCTTT | CASSIKHSLNTEAFF
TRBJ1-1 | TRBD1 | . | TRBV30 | TGTGCCTGGAGTGTAGAGGACAGGATTTTCACTGAAGCTTTCTTT | CAWSVEDRIFTEAFF
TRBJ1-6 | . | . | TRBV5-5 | TGTGCCAGCAGCTTCGGAAGTAATTCACCCCTCCACTTT | CASSFGSNSPLHF
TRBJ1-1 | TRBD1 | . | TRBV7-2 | TGTGCCAGCAGCCGGATTGGGACAGAAGTAATGAACACTGAAGCTTTCTTT | CASSRIGTEVMNTEAFF
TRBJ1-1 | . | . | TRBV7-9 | TGTGCCAGCAGCTTAGGACAGATGAACACTGAAGCTTTCTTT | CASSLGQMNTEAFF
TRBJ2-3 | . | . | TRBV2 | TGTGCCAGCAGTCCAGGCGGGTTAGACACAGATACGCAGTATTTT | CASSPGGLDTDTQYF
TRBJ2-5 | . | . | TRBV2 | TGTGCCAGCAGTGTTGAGACCCAGTACTTC | CASSVETQYF
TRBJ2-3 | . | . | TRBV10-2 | TGCGCCAGCAAGGACCCTGCAAGCACAGATACGCAGTATTTT | CASKDPASTDTQYF
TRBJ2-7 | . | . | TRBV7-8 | TGTGCCAGCAGCTTCGGATGGACAGCCACCTACGAGCAGTACTTC | CASSFGWTATYEQYF
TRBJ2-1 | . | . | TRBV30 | TGTGCCTGGAGTAACGGTCAGGGCGGGAATGAGCAGTTCTTC | CAWSNGQGGNEQFF
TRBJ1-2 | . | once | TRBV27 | TGTGCCAGCAGTTTTATCGGGGACCCCAAGGGCTACACCTTC | CASSFIGDPKGYTF
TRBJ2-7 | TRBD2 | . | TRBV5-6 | TGTGCCAGCAGCACTACTAGCGGGGGTATCTACGAGCAGTACTTC | CASSTTSGGIYEQYF
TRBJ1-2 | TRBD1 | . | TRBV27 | TGTGCCAGCAGTATAACAGGGGTGGATGGCTACACCTTC | CASSITGVDGYTF
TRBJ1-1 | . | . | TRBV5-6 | TGTGCCAGCAGCTTTACAACGGAAGCTTTCTTT | CASSFTTEAFF
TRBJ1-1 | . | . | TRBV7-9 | TGTGCCAGCAGCCCCCGGACAGTGATTAACACTGAAGCTTTCTTT | CASSPRTVINTEAFF
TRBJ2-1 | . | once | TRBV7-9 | TGTGCCAGCAGCGATAGTGGGAACAATGAGCAGTTCTTC | CASSDSGNNEQFF
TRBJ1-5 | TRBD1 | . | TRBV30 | TGTGCCTGGAGTGAAGACCCACCAGGGGGGGATCAGCCCCAGCATTTT | CAWSEDPPGGDQPQHF
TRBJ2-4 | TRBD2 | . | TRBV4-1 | TGCGCCAGCAGCCACCCCCTAGCGGGGGAGACGGCCAAAAACATTCAGTACTTC | CASSHPLAGETAKNIQYF
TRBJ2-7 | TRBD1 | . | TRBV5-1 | TGCGCCAGCAGCTTCCGACAGGGGATCTCCTACGAGCAGTACTTC | CASSFRQGISYEQYF
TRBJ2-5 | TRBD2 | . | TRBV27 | TGTGCCAGCAGTTTCGGGGGGGACGCCGAGACCCAGTACTTC | CASSFGGDAETQYF
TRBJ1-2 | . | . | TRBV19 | TGTGCCAGTAGTAGTCCAACGGGAGTGTATGGCTACACCTTC | CASSSPTGVYGYTF
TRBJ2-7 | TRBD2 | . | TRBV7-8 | TGTGCCAGCAGCCCCCAGGCGGGAGTTAATGAGCAGTACTTC | CASSPQAGVNEQYF
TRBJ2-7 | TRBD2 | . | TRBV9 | TGTGCCAGCAGCGCGGGACTAGCGGTCTACGAGCAGTACTTC | CASSAGLAVYEQYF
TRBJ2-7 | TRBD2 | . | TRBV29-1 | TGCAGCGTCACTAGCGGTCCGTTCTACGAGCAGTACTTC | CSVTSGPFYEQYF
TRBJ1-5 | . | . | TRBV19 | TGTGCCAGTAGTGTCCACAGGACTTATAGCAATCAGCCCCAGCATTTT | CASSVHRTYSNQPQHF
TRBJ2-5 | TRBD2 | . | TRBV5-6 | TGTGCCAGCAGCTCCCTCGCGGGAGGAGGGGTAGAGACCCAGTACTTC | CASSSLAGGGVETQYF